One sample yielded the 2 T cell receptor beta chains listed below, sequenced in a study of identifying expanded T cells in peripheral blood. Libraries were prepared by immunoSEQ multiplex PCR; TCRdb keeps only in-frame clonotypes and omits some of them. This table holds 70,000 or so clones, roughly 90% found once. Sequencing used blood. The receptor source for this set is a person aged 18-70 years in good health.

The chain couples TRBV10-3 to TRBJ2-3; TRBD1 is a possible D gene (6 bases). This CDR3 has 13 residues. The germline CDR1 and CDR2 sequences are ENHRY and SYGVKD. V lost 5 bases and J lost 4, with 10 bases in between. In nucleotides, the CDR3 is TGTGCCATCAGTAATTCAGGGGCAGATACGCAGTATTTT. Translating gives CAISNSGADTQYF.

Remarks on this clone: A single base separates this from a much larger clone, so it may be a read error. Other DNA variants within this sample encode the same CDR3. The chain combines TRBV9 with TRBJ1-1; D is ambiguous. V was clipped by 0 bases and J by 1 base, with 4 bases between them. Germline V gene sequence: CDR1 SGDLS, CDR2 YYNGEE. This CDR3 has 13 residues. CDR3: CASSVDRNTEAFF. In DNA, the CDR3 is TGTGCCAGCAGCGTAGACAGGAACACTGAAGCTTTCTTT. The full variable domain, rest sourced from reference TRBV9 and TRBJ1-1, is DSGVTQTPKHLITATGQRVTLRCSPRSGDLSVYWYQQSLDQGLQFLIQYYNGEERAKGNILERFSAQQFPDLHSELNLSSLELGDSALYFCASSVDRNTEAFFGQGTRLTVV.